The entry below gives a single T cell receptor (beta chain) sequence along with its context. Its matching antigen is unknown. The same CDR3 can be traced to other DNA sequences in this sample. This entry belongs to a study of shared clonotypes between healthy human individuals. Replicate PCRs from sorted subsets contained 200 ng DNA, which is 30,000 to 35,000 T cell genomes. The method was immunoSEQ multiplex PCR; TCRdb's version includes in-frame clones alone and lacks a portion of them. The sample has more than 2 million clones, about 95% seen once. There are 16 residues in the CDR3. The junction had 5 bases not matched to a gene; V was cut back by 2 bases and J by 3 bases. Per germline, CDR1 SGHTA and CDR2 FQGTGA. Findings and limits, study-wide: Generation probabilities of non-shared clonotypes were lower (relative to those shared by all four donors). Generally, naive subsets (rather than memory subsets) showed larger estimated richness.

The specimen was naive CD4+ T cells sorted from blood. The subset is: CD45RA+ positively selected. The sequence came from a man aged 18 to 29 in good health. The genes are TRBV7-3 and TRBJ2-3; 10 nucleotides agree with TRBD2. The chain's CDR3 is CASSLYPSGGTDTQYF. CDR3 bases: TGTGCCAGCAGCTTATATCCTAGCGGGGGAACAGATACGCAGTATTTT.